Following are 32 T cell receptor beta chains from one sample sequenced in a study of T cell responses to AZD1222 COVID-19 vaccine. Repertoires were generated with immunoSEQ multiplex PCR, while TCRdb's copy carries only in-frame clones and drops some. The sample consists of 100,000 or so clones, approximately 88% of them appearing once. The specimen was peripheral blood, collected on day 0 of AZD1222 vaccination. These receptor sequences come from an adult in good health.

The chain carries TRBV11-3 and TRBJ2-5; 12 positions match TRBD2. The CDR3 has 15 amino acids. Germline trimming cut 2 bases from V and 5 bases from J; bases unmatched to any gene: 3. Germline V CDR1 and CDR2: SGHNT, YENEEA. This chain's CDR3 is CASSLRLAGVETQYF. DNA of the CDR3: TGTGCCAGCAGCTTACGACTAGCGGGGGTGGAGACCCAGTACTTC.

This clone was seen a few times. The rearrangement links TRBV3-1 (or the pseudogene TRBV3-2) to TRBJ1-2; D not certain. V was shortened by 0 bases and J by 1 base, with 6 bases between the two germline ends. Germline V gives CDR1 LGHDT, CDR2 YNNKEL (reference sequence). This CDR3 region has 14 residues. The CDR3 protein is CASSQEAVNYGYTF. CDR3 DNA: TGTGCCAGCAGCCAAGAAGCAGTTAACTATGGCTACACCTTC.

J is TRBJ2-3 and V is TRBV27; TRBD2 matches at 11 bases. CDR1 and CDR2 (germline): MNHEY, SMNVEV (reference sequence). The ends lost 5 bases at V and 2 bases at J; junction bases unmatched: 12. This CDR3 region has 18 residues. The CDR3 DNA reads TGTGCCAGCAGTCCGAACTTACTAGCGGGAGCCCCCACAGATACGCAGTATTTT. Its protein product is CASSPNLLAGAPTDTQYF.

This clone was recorded a few times. The rearrangement uses TRBV6-5 and TRBJ1-2; the D gene is possibly TRBD1 (5 bases). Germline assignment: CDR1 MNHEY and CDR2 SVGAGI. Deletions cut 2 bases from V and 8 bases from J, with 18 bases between. There are 15 residues in the CDR3. CDR3 residues: CASSYATGTIAGYTF. CDR3 coding DNA: TGTGCCAGCAGTTACGCAACCGGGACCATAGCGGGCTACACCTTC.

This chain joins TRBV4-3 and TRBJ1-1; 7 bases are shared with TRBD1. The V gene end was trimmed by 3 bases and the J gene end by 4 bases; junction bases not matched to a gene: 17. Germline CDR1 and CDR2: LGHNA and YSLEER. This CDR3 comprises 18 residues. The CDR3 nucleotides are TGCGCCAGCAGCCAGGACAGGACACGGGGGCTAGTGAGCACTGAAGCTTTCTTT. As protein: CASSQDRTRGLVSTEAFF.

The gene calls are TRBV7-2 and TRBJ1-2; tentatively, D is TRBD1 (5 bases). Between the trimmed V and J ends, which lost 1 base and 3 bases, there was a span of 12 bases. In germline, CDR1 is SGHTA, CDR2 FQGNSA. The CDR3 runs 15 residues. The CDR3 nucleotides read TGTGCCAGCAGCTTAGTACGGGGGGTGGACTATGGCTACACCTTC. As protein: CASSLVRGVDYGYTF. The full variable domain, its missing parts supplied by reference TRBV7-2 and TRBJ1-2, is GAGVSQSPSNKVTEKGKDVELRCDPISGHTALYWYRQSLGQGLEFLIYFQGNSAPDKSGLPSDRFSAERTGGSVSTLTIQRTQQEDSAVYLCASSLVRGVDYGYTFGSGTRLTVV.

The chain recombines TRBV3-1 (or the pseudogene TRBV3-2) with TRBJ1-3; the D is unclear. This CDR3 comprises 15 residues. Per germline, CDR1 LGHDT and CDR2 YNNKEL (reference sequence). Trimming pared 3 bases from V and 1 base from J, leaving 10 bases between. The CDR3 nucleotides are TGTGCCAGCAGCCAGTTCAGGACTTCTGGAAACACCATATATTTT. Its translation is CASSQFRTSGNTIYF.

Comments on this clone: The same CDR3 is also encoded by other DNA sequences in this sample. J is TRBJ2-3 and V is TRBV11-3; D might be TRBD2 (5 bases). The V end was cut by 1 base, the J end by 4 bases, with 9 bases between. The CDR3 length is 14 residues. Germline-derived CDR1 and CDR2 are SGHNT and YENEEA. As DNA, the CDR3 is TGTGCCAGCAGCTTAGGTGCGGGTCCAGATACGCAGTATTTT. Translation gives CASSLGAGPDTQYF.

With regard to this clone: Other nucleotide sequences from this sample produce the same CDR3. The chain has TRBV7-3 and TRBJ1-3; D is unclear. The V and J ends lost 2 bases and 0 bases respectively, with 2 bases between them. The germline V gene has CDR1 SGHTA and CDR2 FQGTGA. The CDR3 consists of 13 residues. CDR3 protein: CASSLGSGNTIYF. CDR3 bases: TGTGCCAGCAGCTTAGGCTCTGGAAACACCATATATTTT.

This clone has a single count. This rearrangement joins TRBV5-1 to TRBJ2-3, with no clear D. Looked up from germline, CDR1 is SGHRS and CDR2 is YFSETQ. The CDR3 spans 14 residues. Trimming removed 6 bases from V and 2 bases from J, with 13 bases in between. CDR3 sequence (DNA): TGCGCCAGCACACACGTGGAGACCACAGATACGCAGTATTTT. Its translation: CASTHVETTDTQYF.

The chain couples TRBV4-3 to TRBJ2-5, with D possibly being TRBD1 or TRBD2 (5 bases each). CDR1 is LGHNA, CDR2 YSLEER, per germline. This CDR3 has 15 residues. Trimming stripped 3 bases from V and 7 bases from J, with 18 bases between. For the CDR3, the DNA is TGCGCCAGCAGCCAGACCAACTGGGGGACGGGGACCCAGTACTTC. Translated, it gives CASSQTNWGTGTQYF.

The V call is TRBV11-2, the J call TRBJ1-1, with a weak D call TRBD1 (5 bases). V dropped 4 bases and J dropped 4 bases, with 13 bases sitting between them. In germline, CDR1 is SGHAT, CDR2 FQNNGV. CDR3 size: 14 residues. The CDR3 sequence: CASSSGTVPTEAFF. The CDR3 coding sequence is TGTGCCAGCAGCTCAGGGACGGTTCCCACTGAAGCTTTCTTT.

This chain links TRBV28 with TRBJ2-3; D not resolved. Germline CDR1 MDHEN, CDR2 SYDVKM. Trimming took off 5 bases at V and 2 bases at J, with 5 bases between the two ends. This CDR3 contains 12 residues. The CDR3 DNA is TGTGCCAGCAGTATCCCCACAGATACGCAGTATTTT. Encoded protein: CASSIPTDTQYF.

The rearrangement uses TRBV7-2 and TRBJ1-1, with D unclear. Germline values: CDR1 SGHTA, CDR2 FQGNSA. The CDR3 spans 11 residues. Trimming stripped 5 bases from V and 11 bases from J, with 12 bases between. The CDR3 region has the DNA TGTGCCAGCAGCCCCGGCGTAGGCGCTTTCTTT. Its translation: CASSPGVGAFF.

The chain combines TRBV6-2 or TRBV6-3 with TRBJ2-1, with 9 bases that match TRBD2. Germline V gene lookup returns CDR1 MNHEY and CDR2 SVGEGT. The J segment lost 5 bases and the V segment lost 2 bases, leaving 4 bases of the junction unmatched. This CDR3 spans 15 amino acids. CDR3 DNA: TGTGCCAGCAGTTACGAGGGCGGGAGGGACAATGAGCAGTTCTTC. Residues: CASSYEGGRDNEQFF.

The chain is built from TRBV18 and TRBJ2-1; TRBD1 matches 11 bases. Germline CDR1 KGHSH, CDR2 LQKENI. The CDR3 sequence is 17 residues long. Trimming took 3 bases from V and 4 from J; bases not matched to a gene: 8. The CDR3, as DNA: TGTGCCAGCTCACCGAACCTAGGACAGGGGGCTTACAATGAGCAGTTCTTC. This gives the protein CASSPNLGQGAYNEQFF.

The chain combines TRBV6-2 or TRBV6-3 with TRBJ2-3; D possibly corresponds to TRBD2 (5 bases). This CDR3 spans 13 amino acids. V gave up 4 bases and J gave up 4 bases, with 9 bases separating them. Germline assignment: CDR1 MNHEY and CDR2 SVGEGT. CDR3 sequence reads: CASSLAGADTQYF. The DNA for the CDR3 is TGTGCCAGCAGTTTGGCCGGGGCAGATACGCAGTATTTT.

Only a few counts were recorded for this clone. The rearrangement joins TRBV15 to TRBJ2-1, with 8 bases lining up with TRBD2. Trimming removed 4 bases from V and 14 bases from J; junction bases left unmatched: 16. Per germline, CDR1 LNHNV and CDR2 YYDKDF (reference sequence). The CDR3 sequence is 15 residues long. DNA for the CDR3: TGTGCCACCAGCAACCTCGGACTAGCCCAAGATGGCGAGTTCTTC. Protein product: CATSNLGLAQDGEFF.

The chain has TRBV5-5 and TRBJ2-6; D gene unclear. Trimming pared 2 bases from V and 5 bases from J, leaving 11 bases between. This CDR3 spans 15 amino acids. Germline-derived CDR1 and CDR2 are SGHKS and YYEKEE (reference sequence). CDR3 in amino acids: CASSFSGLWANVLTF. As DNA, the CDR3 is TGTGCCAGCAGCTTCTCTGGCCTCTGGGCCAACGTCCTGACTTTC.

J is TRBJ1-5 and V is TRBV6-6; 12 bases line up with TRBD1. V lost 5 bases, J lost 6 bases, and 11 bases stayed unmatched. Germline lookup yields CDR1 MNHNY and CDR2 SVGAGI (reference sequence). CDR3 length equals 17 residues. CDR3 DNA sequence: TGTGCCAGCAGTCGGGAGTTGGGACAGGGGGCAGTTCAGCCCCAGCATTTT. This codes for CASSRELGQGAVQPQHF.

Only a few counts were recorded for this clone. The chain recombines TRBV12-3 or TRBV12-4 with TRBJ1-1; D gene unclear. Trimming took off 5 bases at V and 4 bases at J, with 8 bases between the two ends. The CDR3 length is 12 residues. This chain's CDR3 is CASSKGGTEAFF. The CDR3 region has the DNA TGTGCCAGCAGTAAAGGCGGCACTGAAGCTTTCTTT.

The genes are TRBV5-4 and TRBJ2-6; D is ambiguous. Germline assignment: CDR1 SGHNT and CDR2 YYREEE (reference sequence). This CDR3 contains 13 residues. V lost 2 bases to trimming and J lost 11 bases, with 11 bases between them. The DNA of the CDR3 is TGTGCCAGCAGCTTCGGCGCAAGGGACGTCCTGACTTTC. Its protein is CASSFGARDVLTF. The complete variable domain, with remaining parts taken from reference TRBV5-4 and TRBJ2-6, reads ETGVTQSPTHLIKTRGQQVTLRCSSQSGHNTVSWYQQALGQGPQFIFQYYREEENGRGNFPPRFSGLQFPNYSSELNVNALELDDSALYLCASSFGARDVLTFGAGSRLTVL.

This rearrangement joins TRBV18 to TRBJ1-2; D is possibly TRBD1 (5 bases). Germline V gene sequence: CDR1 KGHSH, CDR2 LQKENI. With 3 bases removed from V and 8 bases from J, the gap between germline ends came to 13 bases. The CDR3 is made up of 13 amino acids. The CDR3 DNA reads as TGTGCCAGCTCACCCAGGGTACCACCGGGCTACACCTTC. It is translated as CASSPRVPPGYTF. Full variable domain (missing parts from reference TRBV18 and TRBJ1-2): NAGVMQNPRHLVRRRGQEARLRCSPMKGHSHVYWYRQLPEEGLKFMVYLQKENIIDESGMPKERFSAEFPKEGPSILRIQQVVRGDSAAYFCASSPRVPPGYTFGSGTRLTVV.

The rearrangement joins TRBV2 to TRBJ2-7, with D possibly matching TRBD1 (5 bases). The germline V gene encodes CDR1 SNHLY and CDR2 FYNNEI. This CDR3 has 12 residues. The V end lost 8 bases, the J end lost 3 bases, and 11 bases lay between the germline ends. The CDR3 region is CASGARGYEQYF. The CDR3 DNA reads TGTGCCAGCGGGGCCCGCGGCTACGAGCAGTACTTC.

This rearrangement joins TRBV9 to TRBJ2-1; perhaps TRBD2 as D (7 bases). This CDR3 has 16 residues. With 5 bases removed from V and 3 bases from J, the gap between germline ends came to 18 bases. Looked up from germline, CDR1 is SGDLS and CDR2 is YYNGEE. The CDR3 sequence is CASSPGGPAIYNEQFF. DNA for the CDR3: TGTGCCAGCAGTCCCGGGGGGCCTGCCATCTACAATGAGCAGTTCTTC. The full variable domain, in which reference TRBV9 and TRBJ2-1 provide the parts outside the CDR3, is DSGVTQTPKHLITATGQRVTLRCSPRSGDLSVYWYQQSLDQGLQFLIQYYNGEERAKGNILERFSAQQFPDLHSELNLSSLELGDSALYFCASSPGGPAIYNEQFFGPGTRLTVL.

Note on this clone: This sample includes further DNA sequences coding for the same CDR3. The chain uses TRBV6-5 and TRBJ1-6; tentative D call: TRBD1 (6 bases). Trimming took off 2 bases at V and 10 bases at J, with 9 bases between the two ends. Germline V gene lookup returns CDR1 MNHEY and CDR2 SVGAGI. The CDR3 is made up of 13 amino acids. CDR3 sequence: CASSYRGESPLHF. As DNA, the CDR3 is TGTGCCAGCAGTTACAGGGGGGAATCACCCCTCCACTTT.

This chain connects TRBV6-2 or TRBV6-3 to TRBJ1-5; D gene ambiguous. Germline V gene lookup returns CDR1 MNHEY and CDR2 SVGEGT. The CDR3 is 17 amino acids. V gave up 5 bases and J gave up 4 bases, with 21 bases separating them. CDR3 residues: CASSRGLIQLANQPQHF. CDR3 DNA sequence: TGTGCCAGCAGTAGAGGGCTAATACAGCTAGCTAATCAGCCCCAGCATTTT.

The V and J genes are TRBV4-2 and TRBJ1-4; weak D call: TRBD1 (6 bases). CDR1 and CDR2 from the germline V gene are LGHNA and YNFKEQ. The CDR3 totals 16 residues. The V gene lost 2 bases and the J gene lost 2 bases, with 12 bases spanning the gap. The CDR3 reads CASSQSTGRTNEKLFF. In DNA, the CDR3 is TGTGCCAGCAGCCAATCCACAGGGCGCACTAATGAAAAACTGTTTTTT.

The chain joins TRBV6-5 to TRBJ1-6; 7 bases fit TRBD1. V shed 8 bases, J shed 6 bases, and the junction held 10 bases outside the gene matches. Germline CDR1 MNHEY, CDR2 SVGAGI. The CDR3 spans 15 residues. This chain's CDR3 is CASSRIPGGNSPLHF. The CDR3 DNA sequence: TGTGCCAGCTCCCGAATCCCAGGGGGTAATTCACCCCTCCACTTT.

The V gene is TRBV5-8, the J gene TRBJ1-5; unclear D gene. The CDR3 has 13 amino acids. The germline gives CDR1 SGHTS, CDR2 YDEGEE. The V end lost 0 bases, the J end lost 5 bases, and 6 bases lay between the germline ends. The CDR3 sequence is CASSLGGYQPQHF. The CDR3 DNA reads TGTGCCAGCAGCTTGGGTGGCTATCAGCCCCAGCATTTT.

The chain is built from TRBV12-3 or TRBV12-4 and TRBJ2-1; a weak D match, TRBD1 (6 bases). V was clipped by 5 bases and J by 8 bases, with 13 bases between them. This CDR3 has 13 residues. CDR3 coding DNA: TGTGCCAGCAGTCCCAGGGGCCATGATGAGCAGTTCTTC. Translated: CASSPRGHDEQFF.

J is TRBJ1-1 and V is TRBV13; no reliable D call. The CDR3 is made up of 13 amino acids. Germline-derived CDR1 and CDR2 are PRHDT and FYEKMQ (reference sequence). The V and J ends lost 5 bases and 7 bases respectively, with 14 bases between them. CDR3 sequence reads: CASSGREANEAFF. CDR3 coding DNA: TGTGCCAGCAGCGGGAGGGAGGCGAATGAAGCTTTCTTT.